This is a list of T cell receptor beta chains from one sample in a study of cytomegalovirus exposure and HLA in healthy donors. Repertoires were generated with immunoSEQ multiplex PCR, while TCRdb's copy carries only in-frame clones and drops some. Found here are 100,000 to 150,000 clones, around three quarters of them singletons; the top ten hold roughly 3.5%. Sequenced: PBMCs. These receptors were obtained from a woman aged 45-60 years in good health and CMV-seronegative. Each CDR3 is given with its conserved first and last residue. A D gene is named only where the DNA matches it firmly. The size field is filled for only some rows; it gives once, few, many or a size class.

>TRBJ2-1|once|.|TRBV14
CASSHSNRDNEQFF
TGTGCCAGCAGCCATTCTAATCGGGACAATGAGCAGTTCTTC
>TRBJ2-3|.|.|TRBV7-9
CASSPPGLLTDTQYF
TGTGCCAGCAGCCCTCCGGGACTCCTCACAGATACGCAGTATTTT
>TRBJ1-3|.|.|TRBV2
CAISNITYSGNTIYF
TGTGCCATCTCGAATATAACATACTCTGGAAACACCATATATTTT
>TRBJ1-1|.|TRBD1|TRBV5-8
CASIRGLTEAFF
TGTGCCAGCATCAGGGGGCTCACTGAAGCTTTCTTT
>TRBJ2-7|.|TRBD2|TRBV11-2
CASSPELASYEQYF
TGTGCCAGCAGCCCGGAACTAGCGTCCTACGAGCAGTACTTC
>TRBJ2-7|few|TRBD1|TRBV7-8
CASSLERDRSYEQYF
TGTGCCAGCAGCTTAGAACGGGACAGATCTTACGAGCAGTACTTC
>TRBJ1-5|.|.|TRBV27
CASSRQYSNQPQHF
TGTGCCAGCAGCCGACAGTATAGCAATCAGCCCCAGCATTTT
>TRBJ1-3|.|TRBD1|TRBV9
CASKRGTGEETGNTIYF
TGTGCCAGCAAAAGGGGGACAGGGGAAGAAACCGGAAACACCATATATTTT
>TRBJ2-1|.|.|TRBV19
CASSTDTSSYNEQFF
TGTGCCAGTAGTACCGACACGAGCTCCTACAATGAGCAGTTCTTC
>TRBJ2-7|.|TRBD1|TRBV28
CASRRNSGQGSSYEQYF
TGTGCCAGCAGAAGGAACTCTGGACAGGGCAGCTCCTACGAGCAGTACTTC
>TRBJ1-2|.|.|TRBV6-5
CASRGPGGAGGYTF
TGTGCCAGCAGGGGGCCCGGGGGGGCGGGTGGCTACACCTTC
>TRBJ2-2|.|.|TRBV2
CASSEVYGRADTGELFF
TGTGCCAGCAGTGAAGTGTATGGCAGGGCGGACACCGGGGAGCTGTTTTTT
>TRBJ2-1|.|TRBD1|TRBV13
CASRRAGGLGQFF
TGTGCCAGCCGGAGAGCAGGGGGCCTGGGGCAGTTCTTC
>TRBJ2-7|.|TRBD2|TRBV6-5
CASSYLTSGTSYEQYF
TGTGCCAGCAGTTACTTGACTAGCGGCACATCCTACGAGCAGTACTTC
>TRBJ2-5|few|TRBD2|TRBV7-2
CASSSLAGWTQETQYF
TGTGCCAGCAGCTCCCTAGCGGGATGGACCCAAGAGACCCAGTACTTC
>TRBJ1-2|few|.|TRBV28
CASSPPGDFSVYGYTF
TGTGCCAGCAGTCCCCCTGGGGACTTTAGTGTCTATGGCTACACCTTC
>TRBJ1-2|.|.|TRBV28
CASSSPLTGYYEGYTF
TGTGCCAGCAGTTCGCCCCTCACAGGGTACTATGAGGGCTACACCTTC
>TRBJ2-3|.|.|TRBV6-1
CASTLDSGATDTQYF
TGTGCCAGCACCCTGGACAGTGGAGCCACAGATACGCAGTATTTT
>TRBJ2-2|.|.|TRBV5-6
CASSGWDRGTGELFF
TGTGCCAGCAGCGGGTGGGATAGGGGCACCGGGGAGCTGTTTTTT
>TRBJ1-1|.|.|TRBV6-5
CASSSRGVWGTEAFF
TGTGCCAGCAGCAGCAGGGGAGTTTGGGGCACTGAAGCTTTCTTT
>TRBJ1-4|.|TRBD1|TRBV6-5
CASSLGTGGEKLFF
TGTGCCAGCAGTCTCGGGACAGGGGGCGAAAAACTGTTTTTT
>TRBJ1-2|few|TRBD1|TRBV10-3
CAISEGQGRGYTF
TGTGCCATCAGCGAGGGACAGGGTCGTGGCTACACCTTC
>TRBJ2-5|.|.|TRBV30
CVWSTTSRGETQYF
TGTGTCTGGAGCACAACCTCCAGGGGAGAGACCCAGTACTTC
>TRBJ1-2|.|.|TRBV7-3
CASSPTPQGRDGYTF
TGTGCCAGCAGCCCAACCCCACAGGGCAGAGATGGCTACACCTTC
>TRBJ1-3|.|.|TRBV6-1
CASRGTSGNTIYF
TGTGCCAGCAGGGGGACATCTGGAAACACCATATATTTT
>TRBJ2-7|.|TRBD2|TRBV4-3
CASSDLAGGYEQYF
TGCGCCAGCAGCGACTTAGCGGGAGGATACGAGCAGTACTTC
>TRBJ2-3|.|TRBD1|TRBV28
CASSQRTGLDTDTQYF
TGTGCCAGCAGTCAACGGACAGGCCTAGACACAGATACGCAGTATTTT
>TRBJ2-1|few|.|TRBV21-1
CASSSEQGNNEQFF
TGTGCCAGCAGCAGCGAACAGGGCAATAATGAGCAGTTCTTC
>TRBJ2-7|.|TRBD2|TRBV15
CATSRMRETYF
TGTGCCACCAGCAGAATGCGGGAGACGTACTTC
>TRBJ2-1|.|TRBD1|TRBV4-2
CASSGTGFNEQFF
TGTGCCAGCAGCGGGACAGGGTTTAATGAGCAGTTCTTC
>TRBJ2-5|few|.|TRBV30
CAWSVAETQYF
TGTGCCTGGAGTGTAGCCGAGACCCAGTACTTC
>TRBJ2-1|.|.|TRBV5-1
CASSLSGNHEQFF
TGCGCCAGCAGCTTGTCAGGGAACCATGAGCAGTTCTTC
>TRBJ1-1|.|TRBD1|TRBV6-5
CASSYPEQGDAEAFF
TGTGCCAGCAGTTACCCGGAACAGGGGGACGCTGAAGCTTTCTTT
>TRBJ1-5|.|TRBD1|TRBV28
CASSPSGTGNQPQHF
TGTGCCAGCAGCCCCTCCGGGACAGGTAATCAGCCCCAGCATTTT
>TRBJ2-7|.|.|TRBV18
CASSPAGQAYEQYF
TGTGCCAGCTCACCAGCAGGGCAAGCCTACGAGCAGTACTTC
>TRBJ1-5|.|.|TRBV28
CASSLRGSYQPQHF
TGTGCCAGCAGTTTAAGGGGGTCTTATCAGCCCCAGCATTTT
>TRBJ2-3|.|TRBD2|TRBV28
CASSFKRGADTQYF
TGTGCCAGCAGTTTCAAGCGGGGTGCGGATACGCAGTATTTT
>TRBJ2-4|.|.|TRBV7-2
CASSLDGASPRGIQYF
TGTGCCAGCAGCTTAGACGGGGCGAGCCCGCGGGGCATTCAGTACTTC
>TRBJ2-3|.|.|TRBV2
CASSDRGAQGTQYF
TGTGCCAGCAGTGATCGGGGGGCGCAGGGTACGCAGTATTTT
>TRBJ2-1|.|.|TRBV5-6
CASSTGWGTDYQFF
TGTGCCAGCAGCACGGGTTGGGGTACGGACTACCAGTTCTTC
>TRBJ2-7|.|TRBD2|TRBV7-2
CASSLRTSGKDEQYF
TGTGCCAGCAGCTTAAGGACTAGCGGGAAGGACGAGCAGTACTTC
>TRBJ1-5|.|.|TRBV27
CASSLTVSNQPQHF
TGTGCCAGCAGTCTGACAGTAAGCAATCAGCCCCAGCATTTT
>TRBJ2-3|.|TRBD1|TRBV7-2
CASSLVTGGTDTQYF
TGTGCCAGCAGCTTAGTAACAGGGGGAACAGATACGCAGTATTTT
>TRBJ2-3|.|.|TRBV21-1
CASRSTSGRAGTDTQYF
TGTGCCAGCAGAAGCACTAGCGGGAGGGCCGGCACAGATACGCAGTATTTT
>TRBJ2-3|.|TRBD2|TRBV10-3
CAISEGLAGGPDTQYF
TGTGCCATCAGTGAGGGACTAGCGGGAGGGCCCGATACGCAGTATTTT
>TRBJ2-2|.|.|TRBV19
CASSIQVNTGELFF
TGTGCCAGTAGTATACAGGTGAACACCGGGGAGCTGTTTTTT
>TRBJ2-1|.|TRBD1|TRBV15
CATSRGRDRGLWAYNEQFF
TGTGCCACCAGCAGAGGCCGGGACAGGGGGCTTTGGGCCTACAATGAGCAGTTCTTC
>TRBJ2-1|.|.|TRBV19
CASSEQGVNEQFF
TGTGCCAGTAGTGAACAGGGTGTTAATGAGCAGTTCTTC
>TRBJ2-7|.|.|TRBV2
CASGQVYEQYF
TGTGCCAGCGGGCAAGTCTACGAGCAGTACTTC
>TRBJ2-7|few|.|TRBV27
CASSSSVGDEQYF
TGTGCCAGCAGTTCTAGCGTGGGGGACGAGCAGTACTTC
>TRBJ1-5|.|.|TRBV30
CAYSTAYSNQPQHF
TGTGCCTACTCGACAGCCTATAGCAATCAGCCCCAGCATTTT
>TRBJ2-1|.|TRBD2|TRBV9
CASSVVSGGWGNNEQFF
TGTGCCAGCAGCGTAGTATCGGGAGGATGGGGTAACAATGAGCAGTTCTTC
>TRBJ1-2|.|.|TRBV20-1
CSASRDYGYTF
TGCAGTGCTAGCAGGGACTATGGCTACACCTTC
>TRBJ1-1|.|.|TRBV19
CASGGWTEAFF
TGTGCCAGTGGAGGTTGGACTGAAGCTTTCTTT
>TRBJ2-4|.|TRBD1|TRBV7-2
CASSYWTGGPPGNIQYF
TGTGCCAGCAGCTACTGGACAGGGGGCCCCCCGGGCAACATTCAGTACTTC
>TRBJ2-2|.|TRBD1|TRBV19
CASGVTGETGELFF
TGTGCCAGCGGCGTGACAGGGGAGACCGGGGAGCTGTTTTTT